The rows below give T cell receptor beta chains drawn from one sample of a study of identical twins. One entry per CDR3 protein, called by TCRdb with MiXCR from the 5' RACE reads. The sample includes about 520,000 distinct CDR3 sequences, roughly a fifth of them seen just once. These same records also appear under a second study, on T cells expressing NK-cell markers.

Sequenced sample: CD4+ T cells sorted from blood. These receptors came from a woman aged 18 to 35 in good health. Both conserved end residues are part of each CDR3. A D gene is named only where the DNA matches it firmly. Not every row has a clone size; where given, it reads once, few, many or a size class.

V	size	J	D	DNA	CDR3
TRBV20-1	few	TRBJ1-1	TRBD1	TGCAGTGCCATACAGGGGGACACTGAAGCTTTCTTT	CSAIQGDTEAFF
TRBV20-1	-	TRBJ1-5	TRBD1	TGCAGTGCTGGCGACAGGGCCTCAGGGCAGCCCCAGCATTTT	CSAGDRASGQPQHF
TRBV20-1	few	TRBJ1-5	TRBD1	TGCAGTGCTAGAGTCCGGACAGGGAAAGATCAGCCCCAGCATTTT	CSARVRTGKDQPQHF
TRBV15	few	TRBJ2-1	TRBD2	TGTGCCACCAGCAGAGGGGCGGGAGCATCCTACAATGAGCAGTTCTTC	CATSRGAGASYNEQFF
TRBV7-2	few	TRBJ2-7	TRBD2	TGTGCCAGCAGCTTCGGGAGGCCCTCCTACGAGCAGTACTTC	CASSFGRPSYEQYF
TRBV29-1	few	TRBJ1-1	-	TGCAGCGTTGAAGAACTAGTGGAGGGGAACACTGAAGCTTTCTTT	CSVEELVEGNTEAFF
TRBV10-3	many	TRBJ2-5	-	TGTGCCATCAGTGGAGGGCTCTTTTCGGAGACCCAGTACTTC	CAISGGLFSETQYF
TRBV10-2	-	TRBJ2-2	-	TGCGCCAGCAGTGAGAGACAGGTCAACACCGGGGAGCTGTTTTTT	CASSERQVNTGELFF
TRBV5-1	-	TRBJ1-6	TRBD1	TGCGCCAGCAGCCCACCTTCCGGGACAGGGGGAAATTCACCCCTCCACTTT	CASSPPSGTGGNSPLHF
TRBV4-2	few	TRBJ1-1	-	TGTGCCAGCAGCCAAGAAAGACAGACGAACACTGAAGCTTTCTTT	CASSQERQTNTEAFF
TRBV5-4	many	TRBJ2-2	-	TGCGCCAGCAGCTTGGGGCTTGCGAACACCGGGGAGCTGTTTTTT	CASSLGLANTGELFF
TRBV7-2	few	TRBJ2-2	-	TGTGCCAGCAGCTTAGGAGATAGGAACACCGGGGAGCTGTTTTTT	CASSLGDRNTGELFF
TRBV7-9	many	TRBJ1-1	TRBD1	TGTGCCAGCAGCCCGAGACAGGGAGGCACTGAAGCTTTCTTT	CASSPRQGGTEAFF
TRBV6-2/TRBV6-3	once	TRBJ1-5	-	TGTGCCAGCAGTCGCATCGGGAGGGATAGCAATCAGCCCCAGCATTTT	CASSRIGRDSNQPQHF
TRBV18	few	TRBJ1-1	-	TGTGCCAGCTCACCGGGGGCAGTAATAAACACTGAAGCTTTCTTT	CASSPGAVINTEAFF